The 15 T cell receptor beta chains in this list originate from one sample, sequenced in a study of CD8+CD57+ T cells in acquired aplastic anemia. The template for TCR beta VDJ and CDR3 sequence profiling was genomic DNA. One entry per CDR3 protein results from TCRdb running MiXCR on the reads. Of fewer than 200,000 distinct CDR3 sequences in the sample, more than 45% were seen once. Before being chosen for sequencing, patients had shown CD8+CD57+ cell expansion by flow cytometry. The source material was sorted CD4+, CD8+, or CD8+CD57+ T cells (not recorded which) from PBMCs. These receptor sequences come from a human donor with aplastic anemia.

Remarks on this clonotype: Given a much more abundant clone one base away, this may be a read error. V and J are TRBV19 and TRBJ2-1; 10 nucleotides line up with TRBD1. This CDR3 contains 16 residues. Germline V lookup: CDR1 LNHDA, CDR2 SQIVND (reference sequence). CDR3 residues: CGSSPRQGAIYNEQFF. The CDR3 nucleotides are TGTGGCAGTAGCCCCCGACAGGGGGCAATCTACAATGAGCAGTTCTTC.

The rearrangement uses TRBV10-3 and TRBJ2-5; TRBD1 matches 12 bases. Germline V gene sequence: CDR1 ENHRY, CDR2 SYGVKD. The CDR3 length is 14 residues. V trimming: 7 bases; J trimming: 5 bases; junction bases outside the gene matches: 5. CDR3 protein: CAIKGTGGGETQYF. The CDR3, as DNA: TGTGCCATCAAAGGGACAGGGGGCGGGGAGACCCAGTACTTC.

A note on this clonotype: Since a much larger clone is just one base distant, this may be a read error. Because the CDR3 is missing its conserved closing phenylalanine or tryptophan, this is likely a read error. The rearrangement joins TRBV13 to TRBJ1-2; D may be TRBD1 (5 bases). Germline CDR1 and CDR2: PRHDT and FYEKMQ (reference sequence). The V gene lost 3 bases and the J gene lost 8 bases, with 19 bases spanning the gap. The CDR3 totals 15 residues. The CDR3 DNA reads as TGTGCCAGCAGCTTGGGGCGCGGCCTGGTGGAGGGCTACACCTCC. Translating gives CASSLGRGLVEGYTS.

This clonotype has at least ten counts. This chain connects TRBV11-2 to TRBJ1-3, with 9 bases aligning to TRBD1. CDR1 is SGHAT, CDR2 FQNNGV, per germline. After removal of 4 bases from V and 0 bases from J, the junction contained 7 bases not matched to a gene. This CDR3 is 17 amino acids long. DNA of the CDR3: TGTGCCAGCAGCTCGTGGGACAGGGATCTCTCTGGAAACACCATATATTTT. Translation gives CASSSWDRDLSGNTIYF.

The rearrangement joins TRBV7-8 to TRBJ2-7, with D unclear. V lost 1 base to trimming and J lost 0 bases, with 4 bases between them. The CDR3 is 13 amino acids. Germline V gene sequence: CDR1 SGHVS, CDR2 FQNEAQ. The DNA for the CDR3 is TGTGCCAGCAGCTTAGAGCGCTCCTACGAGCAGTACTTC. It codes for CASSLERSYEQYF.

The rearrangement uses TRBV6-1 and TRBJ1-1, with D maybe TRBD1 (6 bases). Trimming cost V 7 bases and J 1 base, with 13 bases left between them. This CDR3 contains 14 residues. CDR1 is MNHNS and CDR2 is SASEGT in the germline V gene. DNA for the CDR3: TGTGCCAGCACCTTAAGGACAGAGAACACTGAAGCTTTCTTT. Translation gives CASTLRTENTEAFF.

V usage is TRBV2 and J usage is TRBJ1-1; TRBD1 aligns across 7 bases. Per germline, CDR1 SNHLY and CDR2 FYNNEI. This CDR3 is built from 13 residues. Trimming took 8 bases from V and 0 from J; bases not matched to a gene: 3. In DNA form, the CDR3 reads TGTGCCAGCGAGGGACAGCTGAACACTGAAGCTTTCTTT. Protein: CASEGQLNTEAFF.

In this sample, this clonotype turned up many times. J is TRBJ1-4 and V is TRBV7-9; D might be TRBD1 (5 bases). The CDR3 is made up of 13 amino acids. V was shortened by 3 bases and J by 6 bases, with 8 bases between the two germline ends. In germline, CDR1 is SEHNR, CDR2 FQNEAQ (reference sequence). In DNA form, the CDR3 reads TGTGCCAGCAGCTTGAGACAGTATGAAAAACTGTTTTTT. This codes for CASSLRQYEKLFF.

The rearrangement joins TRBV10-3 to TRBJ2-5; TRBD1 matches 10 bases. CDR1 ENHRY and CDR2 SYGVKD come from the germline V gene. This CDR3 contains 14 residues. The ends lost 10 bases at V and 6 bases at J; junction bases unmatched: 11. Here the CDR3 DNA reads TGTGCCAGCACCGTGACAGGGGGCGGAAAGACCCAGTACTTC. It translates to CASTVTGGGKTQYF.

Points on this clonotype: A read error is possible here, since a much larger clone lies one base away. The chain combines TRBV6-6 with TRBJ1-1; D not resolved. The CDR3 is 11 residues long. Germline values: CDR1 MNHNY, CDR2 SVGAGI (reference sequence). CDR3 sequence: CASSYTSEASF. In nucleotides, the CDR3 is TGTGCCAGCAGTTACACATCTGAAGCTTCCTTT.

There are many counts of this clonotype. This chain uses TRBV7-9 with TRBJ2-1; 9 nucleotides match TRBD2. CDR3 length: 14 residues. The V and J ends lost 3 bases and 7 bases, in that order; junction bases with no gene match: 4. Germline CDR1 reads SEHNR; CDR2 reads FQNEAQ (reference sequence). CDR3 nucleotide sequence: TGTGCCAGCAGCTTGCCTAGCGGGGATAATGAGCAGTTCTTC. Residues: CASSLPSGDNEQFF.

This clonotype has just a few counts. DNA of the CDR3: TGTGCCAGCAGCTTGAGGACTAGCGGGGGGGCTCCCTACAATGAGCAGTTCTTC. It codes for CASSLRTSGGAPYNEQFF. This chain joins TRBV5-4 and TRBJ2-1; 15 bases match TRBD2. V gave up 1 base and J gave up 2 bases; unmatched junction bases: 4. The germline V gene encodes CDR1 SGHNT and CDR2 YYREEE (reference sequence). CDR3 length: 18 residues.

This clonotype has at least ten counts. The rearrangement links TRBV20-1 to TRBJ2-1, with 9 bases fitting TRBD2. The germline CDR1 and CDR2 sequences are DFQATT and SNEGSKA (reference sequence). With 0 bases clipped from V and 2 bases from J, the junction kept 8 bases outside the gene matches. The CDR3 has 17 residues. The CDR3 DNA reads TGCAGTGCTAGAGATCTGGGCCTAGCGGGGCCCTACAATGAGCAGTTCTTC. It translates to CSARDLGLAGPYNEQFF.

The chain has TRBV19 and TRBJ2-5, with D possibly being TRBD2 (5 bases). The CDR3 is 13 amino acids. Looked up from germline, CDR1 is LNHDA and CDR2 is SQIVND (reference sequence). Deletions cut 1 base from V and 5 bases from J, with 8 bases between. The CDR3 is CASSIVGGETQYF. The CDR3 DNA reads as TGTGCCAGTAGTATAGTTGGCGGGGAGACCCAGTACTTC.

The chain couples TRBV18 to TRBJ1-6; the D is unclear. The CDR3 totals 16 residues. V was pared by 6 bases and J by 4 bases, with 16 bases between. CDR1 KGHSH and CDR2 LQKENI come from the germline V gene. CDR3 DNA: TGTGCCAGCTCGTTGAGGGCCAGCTTTTATAATTCACCCCTCCACTTT. Protein product: CASSLRASFYNSPLHF.